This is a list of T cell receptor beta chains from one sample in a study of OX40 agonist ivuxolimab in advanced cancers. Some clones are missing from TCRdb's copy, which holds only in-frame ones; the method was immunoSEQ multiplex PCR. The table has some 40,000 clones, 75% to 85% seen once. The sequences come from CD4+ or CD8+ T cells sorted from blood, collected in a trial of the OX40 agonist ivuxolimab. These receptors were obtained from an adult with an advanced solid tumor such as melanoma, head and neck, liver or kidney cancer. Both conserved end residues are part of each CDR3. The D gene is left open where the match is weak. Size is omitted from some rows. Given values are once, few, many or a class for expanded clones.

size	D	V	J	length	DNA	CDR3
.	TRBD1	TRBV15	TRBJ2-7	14	TGTGCCACCGAGGAGACAGGGGGTTCCTACGAGCAGTACTTC	CATEETGGSYEQYF
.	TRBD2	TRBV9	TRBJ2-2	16	TGTGCCAGCAGCGTAGGTGATAGCGGGAGATTAGGGGAGCTGTTTTTT	CASSVGDSGRLGELFF
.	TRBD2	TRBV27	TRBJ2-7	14	TGTGCCAGCAGTTCTCTAGCGGGGGTAGACGAGCAGTACTTC	CASSSLAGVDEQYF
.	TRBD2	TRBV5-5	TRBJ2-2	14	TGTGCCAGCAGCTTTAGCGGGAGCACCGGGGAGCTGTTTTTT	CASSFSGSTGELFF
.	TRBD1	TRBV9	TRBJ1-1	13	TGTGCCAGCAGCGGACGACAGGGAGGGGAAGCTTTCTTT	CASSGRQGGEAFF
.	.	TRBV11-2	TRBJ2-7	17	TGTGCCAGCAGCGTACTCCAGGACTTCAGGGGCTCCTACGAGCAGTACTTC	CASSVLQDFRGSYEQYF
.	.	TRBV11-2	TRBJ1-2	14	TGTGCCAGCAGCTTCGGCAGCCCTAACTATGGCTACACCTTC	CASSFGSPNYGYTF
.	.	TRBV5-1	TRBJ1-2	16	TGCGCCAGCAGCTTGATGTGGGAAAGCCCCCTGGATGGCTACACCTTC	CASSLMWESPLDGYTF
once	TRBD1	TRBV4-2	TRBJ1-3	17	TGTGCCAGCAGCCTTGGACAGGGGACCCGCTCTGGAAACACCATATATTTT	CASSLGQGTRSGNTIYF
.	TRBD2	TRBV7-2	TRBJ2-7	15	TGTGCCAGCAGCTTAGAAGCTAGCGGGAGCTACGAGCAGTACTTC	CASSLEASGSYEQYF
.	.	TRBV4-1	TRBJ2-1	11	TGCGCCAGCAGCCAAATGGGGGAGCAGTTCTTC	CASSQMGEQFF
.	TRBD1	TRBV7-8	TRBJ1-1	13	TGTGCCAGCAGACCTGACAGGGCCCCTGAAGCTTTCTTT	CASRPDRAPEAFF
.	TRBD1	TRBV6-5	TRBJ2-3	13	TGTGCCATTGGACAGGGGGCCACAGATACGCAGTATTTT	CAIGQGATDTQYF
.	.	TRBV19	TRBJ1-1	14	TGTGCCAGTAGTATAGATTATGGGGGCACTGAAGCTTTCTTT	CASSIDYGGTEAFF
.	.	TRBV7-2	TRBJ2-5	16	TGTGCCAGCAGCTTAGGCATTGCGCAGGGTGGAGAGACCCAGTACTTC	CASSLGIAQGGETQYF
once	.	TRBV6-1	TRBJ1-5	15	TGTGCCAGCAGTGAAGCGGACGGGGGCCTACAGCCCCAGCATTTT	CASSEADGGLQPQHF
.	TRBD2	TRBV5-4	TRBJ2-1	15	TGTGCCAGCAGCTGGATAGGCGGGGGGGACGATGAGCAGTTCTTC	CASSWIGGGDDEQFF
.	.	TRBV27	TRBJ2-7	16	TGTGCCAGCAGCTGGGGAAGGGGAGAAAGCTCCTACGAGCAGTACTTC	CASSWGRGESSYEQYF